The rows below give T cell receptor beta chains drawn from one sample of a study of blood T cell repertoires in COVID-19. Sequencing used immunoSEQ multiplex PCR; TCRdb keeps in-frame clones, though not all of them. The sample lists roughly 210,000 clones, roughly 91% seen once, with roughly 7.2% in the top ten. The sample comprised PBMCs or T cells enriched from blood (not recorded which). All receptors come from a man aged 25 to 45 in a cohort exposed to, infected with or recovered from COVID-19 (not recorded which). CDR3s include the opening cysteine and the closing phenylalanine or tryptophan. D genes are given only for firm matches. Clone size is stated in some rows and not others, as once, few, many or a class when expanded.

CDR3 DNA: TGTGCCAGCAGTTTTCCGGGAATCCGCTACGAGCAGTACTTC
CDR3 protein: CASSFPGIRYEQYF
J gene: TRBJ2-7
clone size: -
D gene: -
V gene: TRBV28

CDR3 DNA: TGTGCCAGCAGCCAAGTTTCTCCAGGAATCTACACCTTC
CDR3 protein: CASSQVSPGIYTF
J gene: TRBJ1-2
clone size: once
D gene: -
V gene: TRBV3-1/TRBV3-2

CDR3 DNA: TGCGCCAGCAGCCAAGGGGACTTGAACACTGAAGCTTTCTTT
CDR3 protein: CASSQGDLNTEAFF
J gene: TRBJ1-1
clone size: -
D gene: -
V gene: TRBV4-1

CDR3 DNA: TGTGCCACCAGTGATTACGAACCGTCAGGGGGCTCAAATGAGCAGTTCTTC
CDR3 protein: CATSDYEPSGGSNEQFF
J gene: TRBJ2-1
clone size: once
D gene: TRBD1
V gene: TRBV24-1

CDR3 DNA: TGTGCCAGCTCACTTGGCCTCGGGGGGCAGGACGAGCAGTACTTC
CDR3 protein: CASSLGLGGQDEQYF
J gene: TRBJ2-7
clone size: -
D gene: -
V gene: TRBV18

CDR3 DNA: TGTGCCAGTAGTCCCCAGGGTGATGAAGCTTTCTTT
CDR3 protein: CASSPQGDEAFF
J gene: TRBJ1-1
clone size: -
D gene: -
V gene: TRBV19

CDR3 DNA: TGTGCCAGCTCACCGAACTCGGGACAGGAAGAGACCCAGTACTTC
CDR3 protein: CASSPNSGQEETQYF
J gene: TRBJ2-5
clone size: -
D gene: TRBD1
V gene: TRBV18

CDR3 DNA: TGTGCCAGCAGCTTTAACAGGGTTCTCGGGGATGAGCAGTTCTTC
CDR3 protein: CASSFNRVLGDEQFF
J gene: TRBJ2-1
clone size: -
D gene: -
V gene: TRBV7-8

CDR3 DNA: TGCGCCAGCAGCTTTGGTCTCCGAGGGACAGCTACTGAAGCTTTCTTT
CDR3 protein: CASSFGLRGTATEAFF
J gene: TRBJ1-1
clone size: -
D gene: TRBD1
V gene: TRBV5-1

CDR3 DNA: TGTGCCAGCAAAAGCGGGGGCAATGGCTACACCTTC
CDR3 protein: CASKSGGNGYTF
J gene: TRBJ1-2
clone size: -
D gene: -
V gene: TRBV5-6

CDR3 DNA: TGTGCCAGCAGCTTTACAGGGCGCTTCTATGGCTACACCTTC
CDR3 protein: CASSFTGRFYGYTF
J gene: TRBJ1-2
clone size: -
D gene: -
V gene: TRBV5-5

CDR3 DNA: TGTGCCAGCCAACTAGCGGGAGCCACAGATACGCAGTATTTT
CDR3 protein: CASQLAGATDTQYF
J gene: TRBJ2-3
clone size: -
D gene: TRBD2
V gene: TRBV19

CDR3 DNA: TGCGCCAGCAGCCCCCGACAGGGTAGCTCGGAGACCCAGTACTTC
CDR3 protein: CASSPRQGSSETQYF
J gene: TRBJ2-5
clone size: -
D gene: TRBD1
V gene: TRBV5-1

CDR3 DNA: TGCGCCAGCAGCCCCGGGACAGGGGGCTCTGGGGAGACCCAGTACTTC
CDR3 protein: CASSPGTGGSGETQYF
J gene: TRBJ2-5
clone size: -
D gene: TRBD1
V gene: TRBV5-1

CDR3 DNA: TGTGCCAGCAGTCCCCGGACAGGGGCCTACGAGCAGTACTTC
CDR3 protein: CASSPRTGAYEQYF
J gene: TRBJ2-7
clone size: -
D gene: TRBD1
V gene: TRBV6-2/TRBV6-3

CDR3 DNA: TGTGCCAGCAGTTACTCGGGCCTCCAGGGTCGTGGCTACACCTTC
CDR3 protein: CASSYSGLQGRGYTF
J gene: TRBJ1-2
clone size: -
D gene: -
V gene: TRBV6-5

CDR3 DNA: TGTGCCAGCTCACCAGGGGGACAGGGATTTTCCTACGAGCAGTACTTC
CDR3 protein: CASSPGGQGFSYEQYF
J gene: TRBJ2-7
clone size: -
D gene: TRBD1
V gene: TRBV18

CDR3 DNA: TGTGCCAGCAGCCAAGGGACAGGGTGCAATGAGCAGTTCTTC
CDR3 protein: CASSQGTGCNEQFF
J gene: TRBJ2-1
clone size: -
D gene: TRBD1
V gene: TRBV14

CDR3 DNA: TGTGCCAGCAGCGTAGGACCGACAGGGGGCACTTCACCCCTCCACTTT
CDR3 protein: CASSVGPTGGTSPLHF
J gene: TRBJ1-6
clone size: -
D gene: TRBD1
V gene: TRBV9

CDR3 DNA: TGTGCCAGCAGTGTTATTATCCTTGGTTCAGCGAGTTACGAGCAGTACTTC
CDR3 protein: CASSVIILGSASYEQYF
J gene: TRBJ2-7
clone size: -
D gene: -
V gene: TRBV2

CDR3 DNA: TGTGCCAGCAGCCAAGATGGGACTAGCGCGTACAATGAGCAGTTCTTC
CDR3 protein: CASSQDGTSAYNEQFF
J gene: TRBJ2-1
clone size: -
D gene: TRBD2
V gene: TRBV4-2

CDR3 DNA: TGCGCCAGCAGCCAAGATGTCGGGACAGGGGGAGTAAGGGGCTACACCTTC
CDR3 protein: CASSQDVGTGGVRGYTF
J gene: TRBJ1-2
clone size: many
D gene: TRBD1
V gene: TRBV4-1

CDR3 DNA: TGTGCCAGCAGCGATCGGACAGGGTCTGGCGAGCAGTACTTC
CDR3 protein: CASSDRTGSGEQYF
J gene: TRBJ2-7
clone size: once
D gene: TRBD1
V gene: TRBV7-2

CDR3 DNA: TGTGCCAGCAGCCAAGAGGTGGGACAGCCAGAAAAGCAGTACTTC
CDR3 protein: CASSQEVGQPEKQYF
J gene: TRBJ2-7
clone size: -
D gene: TRBD1
V gene: TRBV14

CDR3 DNA: TGTGCCAGCAGTTACGACAAGTATGGCTACACCTTC
CDR3 protein: CASSYDKYGYTF
J gene: TRBJ1-2
clone size: -
D gene: -
V gene: TRBV6-5

CDR3 DNA: TGTGCCAGCAGCCAAGTCAACGGGGGAGGGAGTGAAAAACTGTTTTTT
CDR3 protein: CASSQVNGGGSEKLFF
J gene: TRBJ1-4
clone size: -
D gene: -
V gene: TRBV14

CDR3 DNA: TGTGCCAGCTCACCAACAGGAACCACCGGGGAGCTGTTTTTT
CDR3 protein: CASSPTGTTGELFF
J gene: TRBJ2-2
clone size: -
D gene: -
V gene: TRBV18

CDR3 DNA: TGCAGCGTTGTCCCAGGGGCGCGTGAAGCTTTCTTT
CDR3 protein: CSVVPGAREAFF
J gene: TRBJ1-1
clone size: -
D gene: -
V gene: TRBV29-1

CDR3 DNA: TGTGCCAGCTCGTCACTAGCGGGAGGCCTCACCGGGGAGCTGTTTTTT
CDR3 protein: CASSSLAGGLTGELFF
J gene: TRBJ2-2
clone size: -
D gene: TRBD2
V gene: TRBV18

CDR3 DNA: TGTGCCAGCAGCAAGGGGGCCTTTTTAACCCCCTACGAGCAGTACTTC
CDR3 protein: CASSKGAFLTPYEQYF
J gene: TRBJ2-7
clone size: -
D gene: -
V gene: TRBV21-1

CDR3 DNA: TGTGCCAGCCGCCCAGTGACTAACTATGGCTACACCTTC
CDR3 protein: CASRPVTNYGYTF
J gene: TRBJ1-2
clone size: -
D gene: -
V gene: TRBV13

CDR3 DNA: TGTGCCAGCAGTTTAGTGGGACATTCCAAGGGCGGCGGCTACACCTTC
CDR3 protein: CASSLVGHSKGGGYTF
J gene: TRBJ1-2
clone size: -
D gene: -
V gene: TRBV28

CDR3 DNA: TGTGCCAGCAGCCCCGCAAACAGGGGAACTAATGAAAAACTGTTTTTT
CDR3 protein: CASSPANRGTNEKLFF
J gene: TRBJ1-4
clone size: -
D gene: TRBD1
V gene: TRBV7-9

CDR3 DNA: TGTGCCAGCAGTTCCCCACACCAGGGGGGCTACGAGCAGTACTTC
CDR3 protein: CASSSPHQGGYEQYF
J gene: TRBJ2-7
clone size: -
D gene: -
V gene: TRBV28

CDR3 DNA: TGCGCCAGCAGCTTGGTAGTTAGCGGGAAAACCTACGAGCAGTACTTC
CDR3 protein: CASSLVVSGKTYEQYF
J gene: TRBJ2-7
clone size: -
D gene: TRBD2
V gene: TRBV5-1

CDR3 DNA: TGTGCCGTGTTGGGGGGATACTCCTATAATTCACCCCTCCACTTT
CDR3 protein: CAVLGGYSYNSPLHF
J gene: TRBJ1-6
clone size: -
D gene: -
V gene: TRBV7-9

CDR3 DNA: TGTGCCAGCCCACAAGCCCGTGACACTGAAGCTTTCTTT
CDR3 protein: CASPQARDTEAFF
J gene: TRBJ1-1
clone size: -
D gene: -
V gene: TRBV18

CDR3 DNA: TGTGCCAGCAGCTTGGGACTAGCGACAACCTACGAGCAGTACTTC
CDR3 protein: CASSLGLATTYEQYF
J gene: TRBJ2-7
clone size: few
D gene: TRBD2
V gene: TRBV7-2

CDR3 DNA: TGTGCCAGTGGGGAGGTTAGAGGTAACGAGCAGTACTTC
CDR3 protein: CASGEVRGNEQYF
J gene: TRBJ2-7
clone size: once
D gene: -
V gene: TRBV19

CDR3 DNA: TGTGCCAGCAGTTCCCCCCAAGACAGGGCTTCCTACGAGCAGTACTTC
CDR3 protein: CASSSPQDRASYEQYF
J gene: TRBJ2-7
clone size: -
D gene: TRBD1
V gene: TRBV28

CDR3 DNA: TGTGCCAGTAGTCCCCGGACAGGGTATTACGAGCAGTACTTC
CDR3 protein: CASSPRTGYYEQYF
J gene: TRBJ2-7
clone size: -
D gene: TRBD1
V gene: TRBV19

CDR3 DNA: TGTGCCAGCGATGACAGGACTTGGTATAGCAATCAGCCCCAGCATTTT
CDR3 protein: CASDDRTWYSNQPQHF
J gene: TRBJ1-5
clone size: -
D gene: -
V gene: TRBV6-6

CDR3 DNA: TGTGCCATCGCAGGGGTAGCCTACAATGAGCAGTTCTTC
CDR3 protein: CAIAGVAYNEQFF
J gene: TRBJ2-1
clone size: -
D gene: -
V gene: TRBV5-4

CDR3 DNA: TGTGCCATCAGTGACTCCAGGGGCTACGAGCAGTACTTC
CDR3 protein: CAISDSRGYEQYF
J gene: TRBJ2-7
clone size: -
D gene: -
V gene: TRBV10-3

CDR3 DNA: TGTGCCAGCACCACCAACTGGGCAGGATATGGCTACACCTTC
CDR3 protein: CASTTNWAGYGYTF
J gene: TRBJ1-2
clone size: -
D gene: -
V gene: TRBV6-5

CDR3 DNA: TGTGCCAGCAGCCTCGGACAAGGCCCCAATCAGCCCCAGCATTTT
CDR3 protein: CASSLGQGPNQPQHF
J gene: TRBJ1-5
clone size: -
D gene: -
V gene: TRBV11-2

CDR3 DNA: TGTGCCAGCAGCCCACGTCAGGGGGTTGTCAATGAGCAGTTCTTC
CDR3 protein: CASSPRQGVVNEQFF
J gene: TRBJ2-1
clone size: -
D gene: TRBD1
V gene: TRBV7-9

CDR3 DNA: TGCGCCAGCAGCTTGTCCCAGGGGCCTAACGAGCAGTACTTC
CDR3 protein: CASSLSQGPNEQYF
J gene: TRBJ2-7
clone size: -
D gene: -
V gene: TRBV5-1

CDR3 DNA: TGTGCCAGCAGCCAACGCGTGGGAAGTGGGGCCATTCAGTACTTC
CDR3 protein: CASSQRVGSGAIQYF
J gene: TRBJ2-4
clone size: -
D gene: -
V gene: TRBV3-1/TRBV3-2

CDR3 DNA: TGTGCCAGCAATCTCGGGATTGGAACTGAAGCTTTCTTT
CDR3 protein: CASNLGIGTEAFF
J gene: TRBJ1-1
clone size: -
D gene: -
V gene: TRBV14

CDR3 DNA: TGTGCCAGCAGCCCCAGCTGGAGGGAGACCCAGTACTTC
CDR3 protein: CASSPSWRETQYF
J gene: TRBJ2-5
clone size: once
D gene: -
V gene: TRBV11-3

CDR3 DNA: TGTGCCAGCTCGCCCCTCCCGGGACAGGGACTTAATGAGCAGTTCTTC
CDR3 protein: CASSPLPGQGLNEQFF
J gene: TRBJ2-1
clone size: -
D gene: TRBD1
V gene: TRBV18

CDR3 DNA: TGCGCCAGCAGCCAAGATGGCATGACGCGGGAGGTATACGAGCAGTACTTC
CDR3 protein: CASSQDGMTREVYEQYF
J gene: TRBJ2-7
clone size: -
D gene: TRBD2
V gene: TRBV4-1